The clone carrying this TCR beta chain was picked up many times. Its antigen is not identified. CDR1 and CDR2 from the germline V gene are GTSNPN and SVGIG (reference sequence). V shed 6 bases and J 2 bases; nucleotides not matched to a gene: 13. This CDR3 has 16 residues. The sample belongs to a study of beta chain features in type 1 diabetes. The study, taken as a whole, reports: Sampled from patients, naive, central memory and Treg TCRB repertoires appeared more similar than those sampled from healthy donors.

The study reverse transcribed the entire isolated RNA, so it sequenced expressed TCRB transcripts. The method was immunoSEQ multiplex PCR; TCRdb's version includes in-frame clones alone and lacks a portion of them. The sample consists of fewer than 200,000 clones, 8.1% of them appearing once. Each sorted fraction was over 95% pure. The rearrangement links TRBV30 to TRBJ1-1; TRBD1 matches at 9 bases. Sequenced input: central memory CD4+ T cells from blood. The TCR was taken from a man younger than 35 in good health. The CDR3 loop is CACRRDRVRENTEAFF. The CDR3 nucleotides are TGTGCCTGCCGCCGGGACAGGGTAAGGGAAAACACTGAAGCTTTCTTT.